This record concerns one T cell receptor beta chain sequence. Trimming stripped 7 bases from V and 4 bases from J, with 14 bases between. Germline values: CDR1 SGHRS, CDR2 YFSETQ. CDR3 length equals 14 residues. Original processing notes: Cell counts per sample came from amplifying reference gene primers. Some clones are missing from TCRdb's copy, which holds only in-frame ones; the method was immunoSEQ multiplex PCR. V, J and clone size were drawn from that table, and D and trimming were deduced from the DNA. The sample lists roughly 190,000 clones, approximately 86% seen once, with approximately 2% in the top ten. This specimen comes from a study of blood T cell repertoires in COVID-19. The participants were between about 18 and 90 years old and came from some 23 US areas.

Sequenced: PBMCs or T cells enriched from blood (not recorded which). The receptor comes from a woman in her thirties who had recovered from COVID-19. The chain is built from TRBV5-1 and TRBJ2-2, with a weak D call TRBD2 (6 bases). The CDR3 here is CASLESSGTGELFF. The CDR3 DNA sequence: TGCGCCAGCCTCGAGAGTAGCGGCACCGGGGAGCTGTTTTTT. Filled out from reference TRBV5-1 and TRBJ2-2, the complete variable domain reads KAGVTQTPRYLIKTRGQQVTLSCSPISGHRSVSWYQQTPGQGLQFLFEYFSETQRNKGNFPGRFSGRQFSNSRSEMNVSTLELGDSALYLCASLESSGTGELFFGEGSRLTVL.